The text below deals with one TCR beta chain. Its antigen is still unknown. The data belong to a study of blood T cells in healthy people across ages. Findings and limits, study-wide: Conclusively comparing naive with antigen-experienced cells was impossible with unsorted PBMCs. Higher diversity, along with more naive CD4+ cells, distinguished long-lived donors from aged donors.

The CDR3 loop spans 15 amino acids. V shed 2 bases and J shed 2 bases, with 12 bases lying between them. A second PCR of 7 to 11 cycles used a sample-barcoded 5' primer and a J-beta primer mix. Via MiXCR, TCRdb re-called the 5' RACE reads, giving one row per CDR3 protein. The sample has around 1,900,000 distinct CDR3 sequences; around 40% are singletons. Per-sample PBMC isolation yielded at least 6.5 million cells. This receptor was taken from a human donor in good health. The sample consisted of blood. This rearrangement joins TRBV12-3 or TRBV12-4 to TRBJ1-2, with D possibly TRBD1 on 5 matching bases. The CDR3 region has the DNA TGTGCCAGCAGTTTATATGTTAGGGGAAACTATGGCTACACCTTC. Protein sequence: CASSLYVRGNYGYTF.